This TCR beta chain was sequenced during a study of blood T cell repertoires in COVID-19. Study-wide context: Italy, Spain and the United States were the sources of the convalescent and acute COVID-19 samples.

In the original processing: Estimated nucleated cell counts came from reference gene primer amplification. Assay: immunoSEQ multiplex PCR; the TCRdb copy retains only in-frame clones and omits some. V, J and clone size were drawn from that table, and D and trimming were deduced from the DNA. The table includes some 250,000 clones, roughly 87% detected once. Sequenced material: peripheral blood. This clonotype was obtained from a woman younger than 45 with acute or convalescent COVID-19.

CDR3 loop: CSVEASVSGTEAFF. Written as DNA, the CDR3 is TGCAGCGTTGAAGCTTCGGTTTCAGGCACTGAAGCTTTCTTT. The chain recombines TRBV29-1 with TRBJ1-1; D unresolved. Germline V gene sequence: CDR1 SQVTM, CDR2 ANQGSEA. The V gene lost 1 base and the J gene lost 4 bases, with 13 bases spanning the gap. The CDR3 consists of 14 residues.